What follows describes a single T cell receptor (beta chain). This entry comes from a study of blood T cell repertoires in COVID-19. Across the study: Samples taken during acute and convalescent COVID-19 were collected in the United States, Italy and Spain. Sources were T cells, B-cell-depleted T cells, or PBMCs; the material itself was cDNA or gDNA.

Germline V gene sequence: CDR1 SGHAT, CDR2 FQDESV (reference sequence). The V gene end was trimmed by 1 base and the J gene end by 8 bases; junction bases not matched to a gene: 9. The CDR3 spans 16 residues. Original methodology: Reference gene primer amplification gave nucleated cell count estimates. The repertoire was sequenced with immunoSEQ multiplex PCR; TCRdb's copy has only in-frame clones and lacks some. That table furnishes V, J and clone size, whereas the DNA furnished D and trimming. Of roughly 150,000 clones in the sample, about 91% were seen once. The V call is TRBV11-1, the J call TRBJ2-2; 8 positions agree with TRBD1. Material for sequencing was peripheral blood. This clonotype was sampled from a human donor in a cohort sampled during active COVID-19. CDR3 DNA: TGTGCCAGCAGCTTAGTCTGGGCAGGGGGCGAAGGGGAGCTGTTTTTT. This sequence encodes CASSLVWAGGEGELFF. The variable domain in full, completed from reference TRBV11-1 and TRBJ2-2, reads EAEVAQSPRYKITEKSQAVAFWCDPISGHATLYWYRQILGQGPELLVQFQDESVVDDSQLPKDRFSAERLKGVDSTLKIQPAELGDSAMYLCASSLVWAGGEGELFFGEGSRLTVL.